The rows below give T cell receptor beta chains drawn from one sample of a study of siplizumab effects on memory and regulatory T cells. Assay used: immunoSEQ multiplex PCR; TCRdb lists only in-frame clones, some missing. In the table there are 85,000 to 130,000 clones, more than 85% of which are singletons. The sequenced sample consisted of CD4+ T cells sorted from blood. Receptors originate from a human donor in good health. Some clones in this sample may be carry-over from other donors' samples. CDR3s include the opening cysteine and the closing phenylalanine or tryptophan. A D gene is named only where the DNA matches it firmly. Expanded clones are given a class, and other clones once, few, many or no size at all.

-	few	TRBV6-5	TRBJ1-4	CASSYRPGSEKLFF	TGTGCCAGCAGTTACCGGCCAGGGAGTGAAAAACTGTTTTTT
TRBD1	-	TRBV9	TRBJ1-4	CASSGMTGDNEKLFF	TGTGCCAGCAGCGGGATGACAGGGGACAATGAAAAACTGTTTTTT
-	-	TRBV5-1	TRBJ2-2	CASSPTSVRGGELFF	TGCGCCAGCAGCCCGACTAGTGTAAGGGGCGGGGAGCTGTTTTTT
-	-	TRBV5-8	TRBJ2-3	CASTSPVTSTDTQYF	TGTGCCAGCACCTCTCCGGTTACTAGCACAGATACGCAGTATTTT
TRBD2	-	TRBV13	TRBJ2-2	CASSPRTSEYGTGELFF	TGTGCCAGCAGCCCCCGGACTAGCGAATATGGCACCGGGGAGCTGTTTTTT
-	once	TRBV19	TRBJ2-3	CASSNRLETFTDTQYF	TGTGCCAGTAGCAATCGACTGGAAACCTTCACAGATACGCAGTATTTT
-	few	TRBV9	TRBJ2-1	CASSVDGSYNEQFF	TGTGCCAGCAGCGTAGATGGCAGTTACAATGAGCAGTTCTTC
-	-	TRBV15	TRBJ2-7	CATSRGGNGHEQYF	TGTGCCACCAGCAGAGGTGGGAATGGGCACGAGCAGTACTTC
TRBD2	-	TRBV11-2	TRBJ2-1	CASSLRGAGGYNEQFF	TGTGCCAGCAGCCTGCGGGGGGCGGGAGGTTACAATGAGCAGTTCTTC
TRBD1	-	TRBV13	TRBJ2-2	CASSLAFGTGMAGELFF	TGTGCCAGCAGTCTTGCCTTTGGGACAGGGATGGCCGGGGAGCTGTTTTTT
-	-	TRBV5-4	TRBJ2-7	CASSSLGSYEQYF	TGTGCCAGCAGCTCCCTGGGCTCCTACGAGCAGTACTTC
-	-	TRBV14	TRBJ2-5	CASSHLAREETQYF	TGTGCCAGCAGCCACCTGGCACGGGAGGAGACCCAGTACTTC
-	-	TRBV27	TRBJ1-4	CASSLDMSEKLFF	TGTGCCAGCAGTTTAGATATGTCCGAAAAACTGTTTTTT
-	-	TRBV27	TRBJ2-2	CASSLDRNTGELFF	TGTGCCAGCAGTCTCGATAGAAACACCGGGGAGCTGTTTTTT
TRBD1	-	TRBV19	TRBJ1-4	CASSSDRGPNEKLFF	TGTGCCAGTAGTTCAGACAGGGGGCCTAATGAAAAACTGTTTTTT
-	-	TRBV5-6	TRBJ1-2	CASSLVSAQDGYTF	TGTGCCAGCAGCTTGGTGTCAGCTCAGGACGGCTACACCTTC
-	-	TRBV28	TRBJ2-7	CASRGGGRYEQYF	TGTGCCAGCAGGGGAGGGGGCCGCTACGAGCAGTACTTC
TRBD2	-	TRBV9	TRBJ2-3	CASSVGGSGSTDTQYF	TGTGCCAGCAGCGTAGGAGGTAGCGGGAGCACAGATACGCAGTATTTT
-	-	TRBV12-2	TRBJ2-3	CASRKDFITDTQYF	TGTGCAAGTCGTAAGGACTTCATCACAGATACGCAGTATTTT
-	-	TRBV15	TRBJ1-2	CATKRAVNYGYTF	TGTGCCACCAAGAGGGCGGTTAACTATGGCTACACCTTC
TRBD1	-	TRBV5-8	TRBJ2-1	CASSPRQGTYNEQFF	TGTGCCAGCAGCCCGAGACAGGGTACCTACAATGAGCAGTTCTTC
-	-	TRBV4-2	TRBJ2-7	CASSRGESIGYEQYF	TGTGCCAGCAGCCGGGGGGAGAGCATAGGTTACGAGCAGTACTTC
-	-	TRBV2	TRBJ2-1	CASILVRDNEQFF	TGTGCCAGCATCCTAGTGAGGGACAATGAGCAGTTCTTC
TRBD1	-	TRBV2	TRBJ1-4	CASSPRGTGFEKLFF	TGTGCCAGCAGCCCCCGGGGGACAGGGTTTGAAAAACTGTTTTTT
TRBD2	-	TRBV6-5	TRBJ2-7	CASRLGLGGVYEQYF	TGTGCCAGCAGACTCGGACTAGGTGGGGTCTACGAGCAGTACTTC
-	once	TRBV5-1	TRBJ1-1	CASSSEVANTEAFF	TGCGCCAGCAGCTCGGAAGTTGCGAACACTGAAGCTTTCTTT
-	-	TRBV12-5	TRBJ1-5	CASGPDHQPQHF	TGTGCTAGTGGTCCCGATCATCAGCCCCAGCATTTT
TRBD1	-	TRBV29-1	TRBJ1-2	CSVGSGTGVGYTF	TGCAGCGTAGGCTCCGGGACAGGGGTTGGCTACACCTTC
-	-	TRBV2	TRBJ2-2	CASSEVGPSGELFF	TGTGCCAGCAGTGAAGTAGGTCCAAGCGGGGAGCTGTTTTTT
-	once	TRBV7-6	TRBJ2-2	CASSLVGLTGELFF	TGTGCCAGCAGCTTAGTTGGGCTTACCGGGGAGCTGTTTTTT
-	-	TRBV4-1	TRBJ2-1	CASSQGAQSRWDEQFF	TGCGCCAGCAGCCAGGGCGCGCAGAGCCGATGGGATGAGCAGTTCTTC
TRBD2	-	TRBV10-3	TRBJ2-7	CAISELGGGYEQYF	TGTGCCATCAGTGAGTTGGGGGGAGGGTACGAGCAGTACTTC
-	once	TRBV7-3	TRBJ2-3	CASSLMGWDTQYF	TGTGCCAGCAGCTTAATGGGGTGGGATACGCAGTATTTT
-	-	TRBV5-1	TRBJ1-1	CASSLGGGKAIEAFF	TGCGCCAGCAGCTTGGGTGGGGGGAAAGCCATTGAAGCTTTCTTT
-	-	TRBV9	TRBJ2-3	CASSIQGTTDTQYF	TGTGCCAGCAGCATTCAGGGGACTACAGATACGCAGTATTTT
-	-	TRBV5-6	TRBJ2-2	CASSREPNTGELFF	TGTGCCAGCAGCCGCGAACCGAACACCGGGGAGCTGTTTTTT
-	once	TRBV7-9	TRBJ2-7	CASSDRYYEQYF	TGTGCCAGCAGCGACCGATACTACGAGCAGTACTTC
-	-	TRBV18	TRBJ2-1	CASSPSGGIQNEQFF	TGTGCCAGCTCACCATCAGGCGGGATACAAAATGAGCAGTTCTTC
TRBD1	-	TRBV15	TRBJ1-1	CATSQRTGERAEAFF	TGTGCCACCAGCCAGCGGACAGGGGAGAGAGCTGAAGCTTTCTTT
-	-	TRBV18	TRBJ1-4	CASSAQFGAGDEKLFF	TGTGCCAGCTCAGCACAATTCGGGGCTGGTGATGAAAAACTGTTTTTT
-	once	TRBV6-5	TRBJ1-1	CASRSSGVNEAFF	TGTGCCAGCAGGTCTTCAGGGGTCAATGAAGCTTTCTTT
-	few	TRBV2	TRBJ1-5	CASSRQGRNSNQPQHF	TGTGCCAGCAGCCGCCAGGGGCGGAATAGCAATCAGCCCCAGCATTTT
-	-	TRBV6-6	TRBJ1-5	CASSQTSMGNQPQHF	TGTGCCAGCAGCCAAACTTCCATGGGCAATCAGCCCCAGCATTTT
-	-	TRBV7-3	TRBJ2-5	CASSLTGTRETQYF	TGTGCCAGCAGCTTAACCGGGACAAGAGAGACCCAGTACTTC
-	-	TRBV5-1	TRBJ1-3	CASSSGQTSSGNTIYF	TGCGCCAGCAGCTCCGGACAGACGAGCTCTGGAAACACCATATATTTT
-	-	TRBV2	TRBJ1-1	CASMWGDFSAFF	TGTGCCAGCATGTGGGGTGATTTTTCGGCTTTCTTT
-	-	TRBV30	TRBJ2-3	CAWNERITDTQYF	TGTGCCTGGAATGAGCGGATCACAGATACGCAGTATTTT
-	-	TRBV7-9	TRBJ2-1	CASSPTPLGRANEQFF	TGTGCCAGCAGCCCGACCCCCCTCGGCAGGGCCAATGAGCAGTTCTTC